The sequence of this T cell receptor (beta chain) was determined in a study of brain T cells in children with intractable seizures. The V segment lost 1 base and the J segment 4 bases; nucleotides outside the gene matches: 12. The CDR3 extends over 17 amino acids. Per the germline V gene, CDR1 is SGHVS and CDR2 is FNYEAQ. Time point here: blood from clinic visit 5 months post-surgery; TSC patient then seizure free. This clone was seen once. Sequenced by immunoSEQ multiplex PCR; TCRdb stores in-frame clones only, minus some. The sample has hundreds of thousands of clones; nearly 95% are singletons. The sequencing here drew on peripheral blood, taken approximately 5 months after surgery. The chain recombines TRBV7-6 with TRBJ2-5; 7 nucleotides align to TRBD1. The sequence was obtained from a boy under two years old with tuberous sclerosis and intractable seizures. CDR3 loop: CASSLDLSSRQGETQYF. The CDR3 DNA is TGTGCCAGCAGCTTAGACCTGTCTAGCCGACAGGGAGAGACCCAGTACTTC.